The clone carrying this T cell receptor (beta chain) turned up a few times. What it binds is not known. The whole isolated RNA underwent reverse transcription, so sequencing captured expressed TCRB transcripts. Here immunoSEQ multiplex PCR was the method, and the copy in TCRdb shows in-frame clones only, minus some. The sample consists of a few hundred thousand clones, 9.6% of them appearing once. V lost 1 base to trimming and J lost 10 bases; unmatched junction nucleotides: 15. Germline CDR1 reads SGHTA; CDR2 reads FQGNSA. This CDR3 is 17 amino acids long. The data stem from a study of beta chain features in type 1 diabetes. General study results and limits: Among patients with Type 1 diabetes, TCRB CDR3s were moderately but significantly shorter in every one of the four CD4+ subsets.

Sequencing used central memory CD4+ T cells from blood. The chain recombines TRBV7-2 with TRBJ2-1; 8 nucleotides agree with TRBD2. The origin of this receptor is a man under 40 with type 1 diabetes. This CDR3 reads CASSLGLAGAAQGEQFF. Here the CDR3 DNA reads TGTGCCAGCAGCTTAGGCCTAGCGGGCGCCGCCCAAGGGGAGCAGTTCTTC.